The 18 T cell receptor beta chains below were found in one sample sequenced in a study of response to subunit inactivated influenza vaccine. TCRdb analysed the RT-PCR reads with MiXCR anew, one entry per CDR3 protein. The sample consists of a few hundred thousand distinct CDR3 sequences, 12% to 15% of them appearing once. Here the sequenced sample was PBMCs from blood, taken roughly 12 days after vaccination. Receptor source: a man in his fifties who received an inactivated influenza vaccine.

This clonotype came up many times. The J gene is TRBJ2-1, the V gene TRBV12-3 or TRBV12-4; weak D call: TRBD1 (6 bases). The CDR3 consists of 13 residues. V was clipped by 5 bases and J by 4 bases, with 9 bases between them. The CDR3 nucleotides read TGTGCCAGCAGTGTAGGACAGTACAATGAGCAGTTCTTC. It is translated as CASSVGQYNEQFF.

This clonotype was counted ten times or more. The chain carries TRBV10-3 and TRBJ1-1; no clear D gene. In germline, CDR1 is ENHRY, CDR2 SYGVKD. The CDR3 contains 11 residues. V lost 4 bases to trimming and J lost 4 bases, with 4 bases between them. Written as DNA, the CDR3 is TGTGCCATCAGTGCGAGCACTGAAGCTTTCTTT. This sequence encodes CAISASTEAFF.

This clonotype was picked up many times. The V call is TRBV6-5, the J call TRBJ2-3; a weak D match, TRBD2 (6 bases). Germline loops: CDR1 MNHEY, CDR2 SVGAGI. CDR3 size: 14 residues. Trimming removed 2 bases at V and 0 bases at J, with 6 bases between. This CDR3 is CASSYAGSTDTQYF. The DNA for the CDR3 is TGTGCCAGCAGTTACGCGGGAAGCACAGATACGCAGTATTTT.

This chain joins TRBV11-2 and TRBJ1-4, with 9 bases aligning to TRBD1. The length of the CDR3 is 15 residues. V trimming: 6 bases; J trimming: 7 bases; junction bases outside the gene matches: 9. Germline CDR1 SGHAT, CDR2 FQNNGV. The CDR3 loop reads CASSQPGQGREKLFF. Written as DNA, the CDR3 is TGTGCCAGCAGTCAACCGGGACAGGGACGTGAAAAACTGTTTTTT.

The V gene is TRBV6-1, the J gene TRBJ2-5; TRBD2 agrees at 7 bases. The trim removed 4 bases at V and 7 bases at J, leaving 6 bases unmatched. Germline CDR1 and CDR2: MNHNS and SASEGT. The CDR3 extends over 13 amino acids. CDR3 in amino acids: CASSARGDGTQYF. As DNA, the CDR3 is TGTGCCAGCAGTGCCCGGGGGGATGGGACCCAGTACTTC.

This clonotype turned up a few times. CDR3 residues: CASSLSGLNSGANVLTF. CDR3 nucleotide sequence: TGTGCCAGCAGCCTTTCGGGACTGAACTCTGGGGCCAACGTCCTGACTTTC. The rearrangement uses TRBV6-1 and TRBJ2-6; D may be TRBD2 (6 bases). Germline V lookup: CDR1 MNHNS, CDR2 SASEGT. V was cut by 6 bases and J by 0 bases, with 15 bases left in between. The CDR3 has 17 amino acids.

DNA for the CDR3: TGTGCCAGCAGCCAAGGTACGGACTCCACATGGGGTGAGCAGTTCTTC. This sequence encodes CASSQGTDSTWGEQFF. The J gene is TRBJ2-1, the V gene TRBV3-1; weak D call: TRBD2 (5 bases). Germline V gives CDR1 LGHDT, CDR2 YNNKEL (reference sequence). The CDR3 length is 16 residues. With 1 base removed from V and 9 bases from J, the gap between germline ends came to 19 bases.

The rearrangement joins TRBV6-6 to TRBJ1-6; D is unresolved. V was cut by 11 bases and J by 4 bases, with 12 bases left in between. In germline, CDR1 is MNHNY, CDR2 SVGAGI (reference sequence). The CDR3 length is 13 residues. For the CDR3, the DNA is TGTGCCGTAACGGGCTTGTATAATTCACCCCTCCACTTT. Its protein product is CAVTGLYNSPLHF.

This clonotype was observed a handful of times. V is TRBV12-3 or TRBV12-4 and J is TRBJ2-3, with D possibly TRBD2 on 5 matching bases. The V gene lost 5 bases and the J gene lost 10 bases, with 13 bases spanning the gap. This CDR3 region has 12 residues. CDR3 sequence reads: CASSASGMPQYF. Here the CDR3 DNA reads TGTGCCAGCAGTGCTTCGGGAATGCCGCAGTATTTT.

The chain carries TRBV27 and TRBJ2-3, with 15 bases fitting TRBD2. Germline assignment: CDR1 MNHEY and CDR2 SMNVEV (reference sequence). Trimming removed 5 bases from V and 7 bases from J; junction bases left unmatched: 7. The CDR3 has 16 amino acids. CDR3 sequence: CASSRTSGRAGYTQYF. CDR3 nucleotides: TGTGCCAGCAGTCGGACTAGCGGGAGGGCTGGATATACGCAGTATTTT.

There are a few counts of this clonotype. The chain uses TRBV7-6 and TRBJ2-7; no definite D call. This CDR3 region has 13 residues. The V and J ends lost 5 bases and 0 bases respectively, with 8 bases between them. Germline loops: CDR1 SGHVS, CDR2 FNYEAQ. As DNA, the CDR3 is TGTGCCAGCAGCCCCGTGGCCTCCTACGAGCAGTACTTC. As protein: CASSPVASYEQYF.

The CDR3 DNA sequence: TGTGCCAGCAGCCCCCCGGACACCCTGTACGAGCAGTACTTC. Translating it yields CASSPPDTLYEQYF. The chain joins TRBV7-9 to TRBJ2-7, with D tentatively TRBD1 (5 bases). Germline V gives CDR1 SEHNR, CDR2 FQNEAQ (reference sequence). The CDR3 is 14 amino acids. The V and J ends lost 5 bases and 4 bases respectively, with 15 bases between them.

The chain is built from TRBV5-1 and TRBJ2-3; TRBD1 matches at 9 bases. V dropped 2 bases and J dropped 4; count of bases not matched to a gene: 8. Germline V gives CDR1 SGHRS, CDR2 YFSETQ. This CDR3 region has 16 residues. The CDR3 DNA sequence: TGCGCCAGCAGCTTCCACGGACAGGGGTCCGCAGATACGCAGTATTTT. Translating it yields CASSFHGQGSADTQYF. The full variable domain, with the rest looked up from reference TRBV5-1 and TRBJ2-3, is KAGVTQTPRYLIKTRGQQVTLSCSPISGHRSVSWYQQTPGQGLQFLFEYFSETQRNKGNFPGRFSGRQFSNSRSEMNVSTLELGDSALYLCASSFHGQGSADTQYFGPGTRLTVL.

The chain is built from TRBV6-5 and TRBJ1-4, with a possible D match to TRBD1 (6 bases). Germline V gene data show CDR1 as MNHEY and CDR2 as SVGAGI. This CDR3 is built from 15 residues. Deletions cut 0 bases from V and 8 bases from J, with 13 bases between. The CDR3 nucleotides are TGTGCCAGCAGTTACTCGGGACACTCATACGAAAAACTGTTTTTT. It is translated as CASSYSGHSYEKLFF.

The chain couples TRBV20-1 to TRBJ2-3; D gene uncertain. Trimming took off 5 bases at V and 6 bases at J, with 12 bases between the two ends. Germline V gene lookup returns CDR1 DFQATT and CDR2 SNEGSKA (reference sequence). This CDR3 comprises 12 residues. CDR3 in DNA: TGCAGTGCTCTGCCGAGCCGCGATACGCAGTATTTT. Translating gives CSALPSRDTQYF.

This clonotype was counted only a few times. The chain couples TRBV6-2 or TRBV6-3 to TRBJ1-5; D uncertain. The V gene lost 2 bases and the J gene lost 1 base, with 6 bases spanning the gap. The CDR3 consists of 14 residues. CDR1 MNHEY and CDR2 SVGEGT come from the germline V gene. The CDR3 bases are TGTGCCAGCAGTTACACAAGGAGCAATCAGCCCCAGCATTTT. Translated, it gives CASSYTRSNQPQHF.

The rearrangement links TRBV7-9 to TRBJ2-1; 9 bases agree with TRBD2. This CDR3 is 15 amino acids long. The germline V gene encodes CDR1 SEHNR and CDR2 FQNEAQ (reference sequence). Trimming cost V 8 bases and J 6 bases; bases outside gene matches: 11. The CDR3 is CASETKLAGANEQFF. In nucleotides, the CDR3 is TGTGCCAGCGAAACCAAGTTAGCGGGAGCCAATGAGCAGTTCTTC. Drawing the rest from reference TRBV7-9 and TRBJ2-1, the complete variable domain is DTGVSQNPRHKITKRGQNVTFRCDPISEHNRLYWYRQTLGQGPEFLTYFQNEAQLEKSRLLSDRFSAERPKGSFSTLEIQRTEQGDSAMYLCASETKLAGANEQFFGPGTRLTVL.

This clonotype was observed many times. The chain links TRBV28 to TRBJ2-7; 11 positions match TRBD2. V was pared by 5 bases and J by 0 bases, with 6 bases of the junction left unmatched. This CDR3 is built from 16 residues. Germline loops: CDR1 MDHEN, CDR2 SYDVKM. CDR3 sequence reads: CASSISTSGDSYEQYF. Written as DNA, the CDR3 is TGTGCCAGCAGTATCTCGACTAGCGGGGACTCCTACGAGCAGTACTTC.